The 18 T cell receptor beta chains listed next were all sequenced from one sample in a study of blood T cell repertoires in COVID-19. Some clones are missing from TCRdb's copy, which holds only in-frame ones; the method was immunoSEQ multiplex PCR. The sample includes fewer than 250,000 clones, about 85% of them seen just once. Sequencing used peripheral blood. These receptors were collected from a woman aged 80 or older with COVID-19, enrolled during active disease.

The V and J genes are TRBV19 and TRBJ1-5, with a possible D match to TRBD1 (6 bases). CDR1 is LNHDA, CDR2 SQIVND, per germline (reference sequence). This CDR3 has 15 amino acids. V lost 7 bases to trimming and J lost 0 bases, with 13 bases between them. The CDR3 reads CASTSTGDSNQPQHF. The CDR3 coding sequence is TGTGCCAGTACCTCGACAGGCGATAGCAATCAGCCCCAGCATTTT.

The V and J genes are TRBV9 and TRBJ1-5, with 8 positions matching TRBD1. Per the germline V gene, CDR1 is SGDLS and CDR2 is YYNGEE. This CDR3 contains 14 residues. V gave up 4 bases and J gave up 6 bases; unmatched junction bases: 6. The CDR3 bases are TGTGCCAGCAGCTCCGGACAGGGCCCTCAGCCCCAGCATTTT. Protein sequence: CASSSGQGPQPQHF.

The rearrangement links TRBV7-2 to TRBJ2-7; 9 nucleotides align to TRBD2. The CDR3 length is 15 residues. Germline CDR1 SGHTA, CDR2 FQGNSA. Trimming removed 4 bases from V and 1 base from J; junction bases left unmatched: 5. The CDR3 DNA follows: TGTGCCAGCAGCTCCCAAGCGGGGGGTTCCTACGAGCAGTACTTC. It yields the protein CASSSQAGGSYEQYF.

The V and J genes are TRBV3-1 (or the pseudogene TRBV3-2) and TRBJ1-1, with TRBD1 identical over 9 bases. V trimming: 3 bases; J trimming: 1 base; junction bases outside the gene matches: 3. This CDR3 is 15 amino acids long. Germline V gene sequence: CDR1 LGHDT, CDR2 YNNKEL (reference sequence). The CDR3 coding sequence is TGTGCCAGCAGCCACCGACAGGGGGGGAACACTGAAGCTTTCTTT. Protein: CASSHRQGGNTEAFF.

The chain couples TRBV19 to TRBJ2-5; possibly TRBD1 for D (6 bases). Germline CDR1 reads LNHDA; CDR2 reads SQIVND (reference sequence). The CDR3 has 15 amino acids. The V gene lost 5 bases and the J gene lost 2 bases, with 15 bases spanning the gap. The CDR3 nucleotides read TGTGCCAGTAGTCAGGGACAACTAGGACAAGAGACCCAGTACTTC. This translates into CASSQGQLGQETQYF.

This chain joins TRBV18 and TRBJ1-3; TRBD1 is a possible D gene (5 bases). This CDR3 has 16 residues. V lost 2 bases and J lost 0, with 11 bases in between. From germline, CDR1 is KGHSH and CDR2 LQKENI. Here the CDR3 DNA reads TGTGCCAGCTCACCAACGGAGGGGCTCTCTGGAAACACCATATATTTT. This sequence encodes CASSPTEGLSGNTIYF.

This clone occurred a few times. The rearrangement uses TRBV18 and TRBJ2-1, with TRBD2 identical over 7 bases. CDR3 length equals 13 residues. Trimming at V came to 5 bases and at J to 7 bases, leaving 5 bases not matched to a gene. Germline CDR1 KGHSH, CDR2 LQKENI. The CDR3 region is CASSTGGRNEQFF. The CDR3 DNA sequence: TGTGCCAGCTCAACGGGGGGAAGGAATGAGCAGTTCTTC.

In DNA form, the CDR3 reads TGTGCCAGCAGCCTCAAACTCGCCCAGCATTTT. Protein sequence: CASSLKLAQHF. The chain uses TRBV5-8 and TRBJ1-5; D uncertain. CDR3 length equals 11 residues. Germline CDR1 reads SGHTS; CDR2 reads YDEGEE. The V end lost 4 bases, the J end lost 11 bases, and 10 bases lay between the germline ends.

This chain joins TRBV5-1 and TRBJ2-3, with a weak D call TRBD2 (5 bases). In germline, CDR1 is SGHRS, CDR2 YFSETQ. This CDR3 spans 14 amino acids. The V end lost 5 bases, the J end lost 10 bases, and 20 bases lay between the germline ends. CDR3 loop: CASSEGGQEKAQYF. The CDR3 bases are TGCGCCAGCAGTGAGGGTGGGCAAGAGAAGGCGCAGTATTTT.

V usage is TRBV6-5 and J usage is TRBJ2-7; 7 bases map to TRBD1. Germline CDR1 is MNHEY and CDR2 is SVGAGI. Trimming removed 6 bases from V and 2 bases from J; junction bases left unmatched: 10. This CDR3 region has 15 residues. CDR3 residues: CASRGYRTGPYEQYF. Here the CDR3 DNA reads TGTGCCAGCAGAGGGTATCGGACAGGCCCCTACGAGCAGTACTTC.

J is TRBJ1-4 and V is TRBV18, with D possibly TRBD1 on 6 matching bases. V was cut by 2 bases and J by 8 bases, with 9 bases left in between. Germline CDR1 and CDR2: KGHSH and LQKENI. This CDR3 has 13 amino acids. The CDR3 spells CASSPSQGEKLFF. CDR3 DNA: TGTGCCAGCTCACCATCTCAGGGGGAAAAACTGTTTTTT.

This clone was recorded only once. The chain uses TRBV7-2 and TRBJ1-1, with D tentatively TRBD1 (5 bases). The CDR3 covers 13 residues. V was trimmed by 5 bases and J by 1 base, leaving 8 bases between them. CDR1 is SGHTA and CDR2 is FQGNSA in the germline V gene. This CDR3 reads CASSLDRNTEAFF. Here the CDR3 DNA reads TGTGCCAGCAGCCTAGACAGGAACACTGAAGCTTTCTTT.

The rearrangement joins TRBV27 to TRBJ1-2, with TRBD1 matching over 7 bases. The CDR3 runs to 15 residues. Germline V gene lookup returns CDR1 MNHEY and CDR2 SMNVEV (reference sequence). V lost 5 bases to trimming and J lost 1 base; unmatched junction nucleotides: 7. CDR3 region: CASSDRDRSNYGYTF. The CDR3 region has the DNA TGTGCCAGCAGTGACCGGGACAGAAGTAACTATGGCTACACCTTC.

The chain uses TRBV6-6 and TRBJ1-6; 8 bases agree with TRBD1. The CDR3 consists of 15 residues. From germline, CDR1 is MNHNY and CDR2 SVGAGI (reference sequence). V was pared by 5 bases and J by 5 bases, with 5 bases of the junction left unmatched. As DNA, the CDR3 is TGTGCCAGCAGTGGACAGGGAGTGGATAATTCACCCCTCCACTTT. Protein product: CASSGQGVDNSPLHF.

The chain combines TRBV7-8 with TRBJ2-3; D possibly corresponds to TRBD1 (6 bases). The length of the CDR3 is 16 residues. V lost 1 base to trimming and J lost 5 bases, with 16 bases between them. CDR1 and CDR2 (germline): SGHVS, FQNEAQ. CDR3 DNA: TGTGCCAGCAGCTTAGGTCGGGCCCTGGGACAAGATACGCAGTATTTT. Encoded protein: CASSLGRALGQDTQYF.

This clone was observed once. The chain combines TRBV7-9 with TRBJ1-1; 8 nucleotides agree with TRBD1. V was clipped by 5 bases and J by 2 bases; unmatched bases: 7. CDR3 length: 15 residues. CDR1 SEHNR and CDR2 FQNEAQ come from the germline V gene (reference sequence). CDR3 in DNA: TGTGCCAGCAGCAGTCAGGGGGCTCTCAACACTGAAGCTTTCTTT. It specifies CASSSQGALNTEAFF.

J is TRBJ2-2 and V is TRBV25-1; 7 nucleotides agree with TRBD2. The CDR3 has 15 residues. From germline, CDR1 is MGHDK and CDR2 SYGVNS. V dropped 6 bases and J dropped 4; count of bases not matched to a gene: 8. DNA for the CDR3: TGTGCCAGCAGGGCCGGGGGGTTGAGCACCGGGGAGCTGTTTTTT. This sequence encodes CASRAGGLSTGELFF.

This rearrangement joins TRBV9 to TRBJ1-3; D remains unclear. Trimming took off 0 bases at V and 8 bases at J, with 9 bases between the two ends. The CDR3 spans 13 residues. Per the germline V gene, CDR1 is SGDLS and CDR2 is YYNGEE. The CDR3 sequence is CASSVGGGDTIYF. As DNA, the CDR3 is TGTGCCAGCAGCGTAGGGGGAGGCGACACCATATATTTT. Filled out from reference TRBV9 and TRBJ1-3, the complete variable domain reads DSGVTQTPKHLITATGQRVTLRCSPRSGDLSVYWYQQSLDQGLQFLIQYYNGEERAKGNILERFSAQQFPDLHSELNLSSLELGDSALYFCASSVGGGDTIYFGEGSWLTVV.